These T cell receptor beta chains were read from a single sample in a study of blood T cell repertoires in COVID-19. Sequenced by immunoSEQ multiplex PCR; TCRdb stores in-frame clones only, minus some. Here the sample spans around 150,000 clones, 75% to 90% being singletons. What was sequenced was peripheral blood. The receptors here all came from a human donor with acute or convalescent COVID-19. The donor label of this sample is uncertain. CDR3s include the opening cysteine and the closing phenylalanine or tryptophan. A D gene is named only where the DNA matches it firmly. The size entry is marked missing in some rows and otherwise reads once, few, many or a size class.

J | D | V | size | DNA | CDR3
TRBJ1-4 | - | TRBV7-2 | - | TGTGCCAGCAGCTTACGGCTTGGGAGGGACACTAATGAAAAACTGTTTTTT | CASSLRLGRDTNEKLFF
TRBJ2-1 | TRBD1 | TRBV2 | - | TGTGCCAGCAGTCGCCCCCGGGACAGGGGGGACAATGAGCAGTTCTTC | CASSRPRDRGDNEQFF
TRBJ2-3 | - | TRBV7-2 | - | TGTGCCAGCAGCTTAGGAGGGACAGATACGCAGTATTTT | CASSLGGTDTQYF
TRBJ1-1 | TRBD1 | TRBV19 | - | TGTGCCAGTAGTGGACAGGGGAGACTGGCCTTGAACACTGAAGCTTTCTTT | CASSGQGRLALNTEAFF
TRBJ1-2 | - | TRBV7-3 | - | TGTGCCAGCAGCTTAACGGCAGGGGAAGGGGGCTACACCTTC | CASSLTAGEGGYTF
TRBJ1-3 | - | TRBV19 | - | TGTGCCAGTAGAATGATAGAAAACTCTGGAAACACCATATATTTT | CASRMIENSGNTIYF
TRBJ1-1 | TRBD1 | TRBV7-2 | - | TGTGCCAGCAGCTCACAGGGGGGGGACACTGAAGCTTTCTTT | CASSSQGGDTEAFF
TRBJ2-1 | TRBD2 | TRBV19 | - | TGTGCCAGTAGTCTCCGACTAGCGGGGGCGATCAGCTCCTACAATGAGCAGTTCTTC | CASSLRLAGAISSYNEQFF
TRBJ2-5 | - | TRBV18 | - | TGTGCCAGCTCACCAAGCGAAGAGACCCAGTACTTC | CASSPSEETQYF
TRBJ1-5 | TRBD1 | TRBV19 | - | TGTGCCAGTAGATATACTAGAGGGGGCGCGAGTCAGCCCCAGCATTTT | CASRYTRGGASQPQHF
TRBJ1-6 | - | TRBV28 | once | TGTGCCGCTAGTTTGCGGGGCTCCTATAATTCACCCCTCCACTTT | CAASLRGSYNSPLHF
TRBJ2-2 | - | TRBV3-1/TRBV3-2 | - | TGTGCCAGCAGCCACCATGCCGGGGAGCTGTTTTTT | CASSHHAGELFF
TRBJ1-2 | - | TRBV15 | - | TGTGCCACCAGCTCAACGAGGGTCTATGGCTACACCTTC | CATSSTRVYGYTF
TRBJ1-1 | TRBD1 | TRBV18 | - | TGTGCCAGCTCATCCGGGACAGCCATCACTGAAGCTTTCTTT | CASSSGTAITEAFF
TRBJ2-5 | - | TRBV5-1 | - | TGCGCCAGCAGCTTGACAGGGAGGGACCAAGAGACCCAGTACTTC | CASSLTGRDQETQYF
TRBJ1-2 | TRBD1 | TRBV19 | - | TGTGCCAGTAGTATCGGGCAGGGGGGCTATGGCTACACCTTC | CASSIGQGGYGYTF
TRBJ1-6 | - | TRBV7-3 | few | TGTGCCAGCAGCTTTGTCCGTGATTCACCCCTCCACTTT | CASSFVRDSPLHF
TRBJ1-1 | - | TRBV6-6 | - | TGTGCCAGCACTGCGGGGATATTAAATCGTGGGACTGAAGCTTTCTTT | CASTAGILNRGTEAFF
TRBJ1-2 | - | TRBV15 | once | TGTGCCACCAGCAGAGAAGACAGGAGACAACACGGCTACACCTTC | CATSREDRRQHGYTF
TRBJ2-7 | - | TRBV6-5 | few | TGTGCCAGCAGTTATATGTGGCAGGGGAACTACGAGCAGTACTTC | CASSYMWQGNYEQYF
TRBJ2-1 | - | TRBV18 | - | TGTGCCAGCTCACTACAGGGATACAATGAGCAGTTCTTC | CASSLQGYNEQFF
TRBJ2-3 | TRBD1 | TRBV24-1 | - | TGTGCCACCAGTCCGGGACAGGACATTCATACGCAGTATTTT | CATSPGQDIHTQYF
TRBJ2-7 | TRBD1 | TRBV18 | - | TGTGCCAGCCGGACAGGGGCATACTACGAGCAGTACTTC | CASRTGAYYEQYF
TRBJ1-4 | TRBD1 | TRBV7-9 | - | TGTGCCAGCAGCTTAATAACAGGGGGCCGTGAAAAACTGTTTTTT | CASSLITGGREKLFF
TRBJ2-5 | - | TRBV15 | once | TGTGCCACCAGCAGAGATCGAGAGACCCAGTACTTC | CATSRDRETQYF
TRBJ2-6 | - | TRBV5-4 | once | TGTGCCAGCAGTATCAATACAGGGGCCAACGTCCTGACTTTC | CASSINTGANVLTF
TRBJ1-6 | - | TRBV12-3/TRBV12-4 | - | TGTGCCAGCAGTTTAGGGCAACAAACCACCCTCCACTTT | CASSLGQQTTLHF
TRBJ1-6 | - | TRBV21-1 | - | TGTGCCAGCAGCAACAGGGGGAATTCACCCCTCCACTTT | CASSNRGNSPLHF
TRBJ2-5 | - | TRBV4-1 | - | TGCGCCAGCAGCCAAATGAACAGGGCCCGAGAGACCCAGTACTTC | CASSQMNRARETQYF
TRBJ1-2 | TRBD1 | TRBV7-7 | - | TGTGCCAGCAGCTTAGGTTTAAACAGGGGGCAGGTTGGCTACACCTTC | CASSLGLNRGQVGYTF
TRBJ2-2 | TRBD1 | TRBV11-3 | - | TGTGCCAGCAGACCGGACAGGGGGCTGAACGGGGAGCTGTTTTTT | CASRPDRGLNGELFF
TRBJ1-1 | TRBD1 | TRBV7-9 | - | TGTGCCAGCAGCTTACAGGACAGGGGCACTGAAGCTTTCTTT | CASSLQDRGTEAFF
TRBJ1-2 | - | TRBV7-2 | - | TGTGCCAGCAGCTTACAGGGATCTTATGGCTACACCTTC | CASSLQGSYGYTF
TRBJ1-1 | - | TRBV10-2 | - | TGCGCCAGCAGTGACGTAAGGAGGGCTACTGAAGCTTTCTTT | CASSDVRRATEAFF
TRBJ1-4 | - | TRBV2 | - | TGTGCCAGCAGTGAAGCTTCTCGAGGGCTCCGTAATGAAAAACTGTTTTTT | CASSEASRGLRNEKLFF
TRBJ1-1 | - | TRBV7-9 | once | TGTGCCAGCAGCCACCCGACTCTGGCTGAAGCTTTCTTT | CASSHPTLAEAFF
TRBJ1-2 | - | TRBV7-3 | - | TGTGCCAGCAGCCCCACTGCGGGGGGAGGCTACACCTTC | CASSPTAGGGYTF
TRBJ1-6 | TRBD1 | TRBV27 | - | TGTGCCAGCAGTACTCCGGGACAGGGTGGGTCACCCCTCCACTTT | CASSTPGQGGSPLHF
TRBJ2-3 | TRBD2 | TRBV4-1 | - | TGCGCCAGCAGCCACCTGATTAGCGGGGGGGCCATAGCGAGCACAGATACGCAGTATTTT | CASSHLISGGAIASTDTQYF
TRBJ1-5 | - | TRBV5-8 | - | TGTGCCAGCAGCTTGGATAGGGCAGGGCGCAATCAGCCCCAGCATTTT | CASSLDRAGRNQPQHF